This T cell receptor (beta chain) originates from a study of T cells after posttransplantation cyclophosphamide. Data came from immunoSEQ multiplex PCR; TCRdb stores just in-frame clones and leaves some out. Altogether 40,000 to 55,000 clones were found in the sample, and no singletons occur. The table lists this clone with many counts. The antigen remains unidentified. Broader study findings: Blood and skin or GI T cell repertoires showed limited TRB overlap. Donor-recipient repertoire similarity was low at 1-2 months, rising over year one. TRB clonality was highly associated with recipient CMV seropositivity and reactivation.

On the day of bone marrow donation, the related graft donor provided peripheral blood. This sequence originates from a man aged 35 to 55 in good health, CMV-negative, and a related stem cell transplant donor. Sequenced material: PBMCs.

The CDR3 sequence: CASSYGRGGDTQYF. In DNA, the CDR3 is TGTGCCAGCAGTTACGGCCGGGGTGGAGATACGCAGTATTTT. The rearrangement joins TRBV6-5 to TRBJ2-3, with D perhaps matching TRBD2 (5 bases). The CDR3 length is 14 residues. Trimming shortened V by 2 bases and J by 5 bases, and 11 bases separated the two germline ends. Germline V gene lookup returns CDR1 MNHEY and CDR2 SVGAGI.